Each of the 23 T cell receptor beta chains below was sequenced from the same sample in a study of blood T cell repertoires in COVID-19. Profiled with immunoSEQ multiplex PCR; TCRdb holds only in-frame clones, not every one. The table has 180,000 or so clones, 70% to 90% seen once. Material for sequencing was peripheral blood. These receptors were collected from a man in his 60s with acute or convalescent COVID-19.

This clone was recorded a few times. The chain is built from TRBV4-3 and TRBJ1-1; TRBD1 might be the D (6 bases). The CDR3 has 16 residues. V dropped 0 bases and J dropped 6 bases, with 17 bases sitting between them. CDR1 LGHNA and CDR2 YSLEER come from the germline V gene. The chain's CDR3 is CASSQDVNRVSAEAFF. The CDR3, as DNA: TGCGCCAGCAGCCAAGATGTTAACAGGGTGAGCGCTGAAGCTTTCTTT.

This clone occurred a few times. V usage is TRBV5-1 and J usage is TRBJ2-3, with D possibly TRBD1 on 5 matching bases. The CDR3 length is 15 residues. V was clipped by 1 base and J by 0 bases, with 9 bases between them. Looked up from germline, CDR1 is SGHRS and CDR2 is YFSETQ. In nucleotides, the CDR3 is TGCGCCAGCAGCTTGTTTCAGGGCAGCACAGATACGCAGTATTTT. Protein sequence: CASSLFQGSTDTQYF.

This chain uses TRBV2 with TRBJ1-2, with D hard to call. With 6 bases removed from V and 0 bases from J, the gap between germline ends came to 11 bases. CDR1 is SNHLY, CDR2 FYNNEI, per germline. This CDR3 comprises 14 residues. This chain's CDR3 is CASRREPSNYGYTF. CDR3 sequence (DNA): TGTGCCAGCAGGAGAGAACCCTCTAACTATGGCTACACCTTC.

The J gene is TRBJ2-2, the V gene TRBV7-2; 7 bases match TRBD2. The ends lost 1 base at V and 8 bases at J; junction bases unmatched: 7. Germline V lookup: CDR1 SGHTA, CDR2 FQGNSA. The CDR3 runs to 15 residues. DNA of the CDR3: TGTGCCAGCAGCTTAGATGGTGGGAGGGCGGGGGAGCTGTTTTTT. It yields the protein CASSLDGGRAGELFF.

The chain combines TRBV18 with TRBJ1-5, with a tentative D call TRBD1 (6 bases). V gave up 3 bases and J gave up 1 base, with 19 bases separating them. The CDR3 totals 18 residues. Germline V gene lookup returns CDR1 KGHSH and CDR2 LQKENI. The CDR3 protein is CASSPDHREGLSNQPQHF. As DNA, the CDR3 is TGTGCCAGCTCACCCGACCACAGGGAAGGGTTGAGCAATCAGCCCCAGCATTTT.

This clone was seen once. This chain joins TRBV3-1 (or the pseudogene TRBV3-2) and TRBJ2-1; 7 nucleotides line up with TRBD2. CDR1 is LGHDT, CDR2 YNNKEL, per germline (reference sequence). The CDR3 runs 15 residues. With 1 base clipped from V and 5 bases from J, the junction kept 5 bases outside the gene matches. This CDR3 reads CASSQGAGRHNEQFF. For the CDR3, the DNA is TGTGCCAGCAGCCAAGGAGCGGGAAGGCACAATGAGCAGTTCTTC.

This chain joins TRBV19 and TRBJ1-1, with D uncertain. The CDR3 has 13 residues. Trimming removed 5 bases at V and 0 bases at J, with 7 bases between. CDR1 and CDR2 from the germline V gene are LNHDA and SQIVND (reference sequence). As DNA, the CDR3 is TGTGCCAGTAGTCTCACAGTGAACACTGAAGCTTTCTTT. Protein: CASSLTVNTEAFF.

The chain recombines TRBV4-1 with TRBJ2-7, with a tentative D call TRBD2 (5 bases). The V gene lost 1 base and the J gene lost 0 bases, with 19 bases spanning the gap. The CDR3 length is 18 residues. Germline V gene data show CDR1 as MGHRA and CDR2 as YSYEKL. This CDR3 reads CASSQVRADPTSSYEQYF. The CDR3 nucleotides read TGCGCCAGCAGCCAAGTCAGAGCGGATCCAACCAGCTCCTACGAGCAGTACTTC.

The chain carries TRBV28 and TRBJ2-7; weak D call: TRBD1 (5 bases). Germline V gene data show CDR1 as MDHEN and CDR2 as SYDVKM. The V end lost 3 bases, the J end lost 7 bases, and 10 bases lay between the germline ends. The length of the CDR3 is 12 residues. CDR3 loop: CASSLVREEQYF. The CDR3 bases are TGTGCCAGCAGTTTGGTCAGGGAAGAGCAGTACTTC.

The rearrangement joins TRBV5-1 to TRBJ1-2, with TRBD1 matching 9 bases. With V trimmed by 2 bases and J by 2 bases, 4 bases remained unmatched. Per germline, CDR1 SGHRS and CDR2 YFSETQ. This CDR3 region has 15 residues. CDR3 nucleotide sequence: TGCGCCAGCAGCTTACAGGGGGCGCAGAACTATGGCTACACCTTC. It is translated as CASSLQGAQNYGYTF. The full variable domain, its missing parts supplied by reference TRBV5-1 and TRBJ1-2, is KAGVTQTPRYLIKTRGQQVTLSCSPISGHRSVSWYQQTPGQGLQFLFEYFSETQRNKGNFPGRFSGRQFSNSRSEMNVSTLELGDSALYLCASSLQGAQNYGYTFGSGTRLTVV.

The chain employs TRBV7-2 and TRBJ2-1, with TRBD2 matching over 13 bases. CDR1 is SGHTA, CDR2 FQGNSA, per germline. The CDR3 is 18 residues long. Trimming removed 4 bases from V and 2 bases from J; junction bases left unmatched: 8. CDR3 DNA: TGTGCCAGCAGCTCTCGGACTAGCGGGAGAGGCCCCTACAATGAGCAGTTCTTC. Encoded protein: CASSSRTSGRGPYNEQFF.

The CDR3 protein is CASGPGEEFRTQYF. The CDR3 nucleotides read TGTGCCAGCGGCCCCGGGGAGGAGTTCAGGACCCAGTACTTC. This chain joins TRBV28 and TRBJ2-5; possible D gene TRBD2, 6 bases. V was shortened by 8 bases and J by 7 bases, with 20 bases between the two germline ends. The germline V gene has CDR1 MDHEN and CDR2 SYDVKM. This CDR3 has 14 residues.

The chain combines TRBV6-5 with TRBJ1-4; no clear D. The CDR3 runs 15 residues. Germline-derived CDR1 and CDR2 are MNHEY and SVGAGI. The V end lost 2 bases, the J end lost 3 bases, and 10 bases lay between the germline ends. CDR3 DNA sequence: TGTGCCAGCAGTTACCTAGGTGTGGCTAATGAAAAACTGTTTTTT. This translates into CASSYLGVANEKLFF.

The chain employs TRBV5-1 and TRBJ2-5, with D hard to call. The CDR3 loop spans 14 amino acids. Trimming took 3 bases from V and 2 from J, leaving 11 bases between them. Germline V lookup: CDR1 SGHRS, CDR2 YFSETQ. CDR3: CASSSYHLQETQYF. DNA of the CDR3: TGCGCCAGCAGCTCCTATCACCTTCAAGAGACCCAGTACTTC.

CDR3 sequence (DNA): TGTGCCAGCAGTCCCTCTAACGGGAGAATTCCAGGGGGGGCCAACGTCCTGACTTTC. Its translation is CASSPSNGRIPGGANVLTF. The chain carries TRBV28 and TRBJ2-6, with D possibly TRBD2 on 6 matching bases. The CDR3 covers 19 residues. V was cut by 5 bases and J by 4 bases, with 24 bases left in between. Germline CDR1 MDHEN, CDR2 SYDVKM. Full variable domain (rest looked up from reference TRBV28 and TRBJ2-6): DVKVTQSSRYLVKRTGEKVFLECVQDMDHENMFWYRQDPGLGLRLIYFSYDVKMKEKGDIPEGYSVSREKKERFSLILESASTNQTSMYLCASSPSNGRIPGGANVLTFGAGSRLTVL.

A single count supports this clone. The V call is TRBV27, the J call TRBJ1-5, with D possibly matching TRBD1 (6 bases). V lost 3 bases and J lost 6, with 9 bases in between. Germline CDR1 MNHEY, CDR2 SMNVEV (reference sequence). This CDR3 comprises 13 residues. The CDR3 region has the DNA TGTGCCAGCAGTTTTACAGGGTTTCAGCCCCAGCATTTT. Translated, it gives CASSFTGFQPQHF.

The CDR3 spells CASSTLLAGDTDTQYF. The CDR3 DNA is TGCGCCAGCAGCACATTACTAGCGGGTGACACAGATACGCAGTATTTT. The genes are TRBV5-1 and TRBJ2-3; 9 bases line up with TRBD2. From germline, CDR1 is SGHRS and CDR2 YFSETQ. The J segment lost 2 bases and the V segment lost 4 bases, leaving 8 bases of the junction unmatched. The CDR3 sequence is 16 residues long.

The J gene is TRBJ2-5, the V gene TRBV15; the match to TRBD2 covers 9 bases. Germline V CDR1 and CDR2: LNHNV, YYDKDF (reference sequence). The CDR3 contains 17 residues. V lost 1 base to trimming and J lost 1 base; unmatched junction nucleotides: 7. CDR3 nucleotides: TGTGCCACCAGCAGAGGTGGCGGGAGGGCCGGCCAAGAGACCCAGTACTTC. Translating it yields CATSRGGGRAGQETQYF.

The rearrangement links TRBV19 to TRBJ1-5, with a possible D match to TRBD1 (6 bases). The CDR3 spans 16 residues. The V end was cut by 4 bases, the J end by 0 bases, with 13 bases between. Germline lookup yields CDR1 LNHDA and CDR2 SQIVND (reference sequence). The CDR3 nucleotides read TGTGCCAGTAGTAGGAAATCGGACAGTAGCAATCAGCCCCAGCATTTT. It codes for CASSRKSDSSNQPQHF. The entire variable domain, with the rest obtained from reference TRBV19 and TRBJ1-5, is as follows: DGGITQSPKYLFRKEGQNVTLSCEQNLNHDAMYWYRQDPGQGLRLIYYSQIVNDFQKGDIAEGYSVSREKKESFPLTVTSAQKNPTAFYLCASSRKSDSSNQPQHFGDGTRLSIL.

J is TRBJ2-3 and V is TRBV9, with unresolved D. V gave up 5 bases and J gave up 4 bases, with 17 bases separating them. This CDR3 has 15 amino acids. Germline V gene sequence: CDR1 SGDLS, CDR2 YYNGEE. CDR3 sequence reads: CASSAFGRPPDTQYF. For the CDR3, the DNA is TGTGCCAGCAGTGCCTTTGGGCGTCCACCAGATACGCAGTATTTT.

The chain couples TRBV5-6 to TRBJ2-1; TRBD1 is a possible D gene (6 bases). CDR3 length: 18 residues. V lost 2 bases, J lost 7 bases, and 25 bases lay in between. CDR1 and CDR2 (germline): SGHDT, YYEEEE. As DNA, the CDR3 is TGTGCCAGCAGCTTCAGGACAGACGATCGCCAAGGGTTGAATGAGCAGTTCTTC. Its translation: CASSFRTDDRQGLNEQFF.

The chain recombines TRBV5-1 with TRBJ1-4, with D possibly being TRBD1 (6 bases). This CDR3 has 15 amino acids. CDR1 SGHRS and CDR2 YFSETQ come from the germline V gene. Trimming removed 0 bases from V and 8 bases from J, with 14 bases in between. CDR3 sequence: CASSLDSRGGEKLFF. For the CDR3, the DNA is TGCGCCAGCAGCTTGGACTCCCGCGGGGGCGAAAAACTGTTTTTT.

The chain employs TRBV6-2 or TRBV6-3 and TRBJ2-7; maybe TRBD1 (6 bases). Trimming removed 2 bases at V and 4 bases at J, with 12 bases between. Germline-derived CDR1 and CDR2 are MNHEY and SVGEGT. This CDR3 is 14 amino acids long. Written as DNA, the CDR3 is TGTGCCAGCAGTTACGGGACCCAGGGGTACGAGCAGTACTTC. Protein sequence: CASSYGTQGYEQYF.